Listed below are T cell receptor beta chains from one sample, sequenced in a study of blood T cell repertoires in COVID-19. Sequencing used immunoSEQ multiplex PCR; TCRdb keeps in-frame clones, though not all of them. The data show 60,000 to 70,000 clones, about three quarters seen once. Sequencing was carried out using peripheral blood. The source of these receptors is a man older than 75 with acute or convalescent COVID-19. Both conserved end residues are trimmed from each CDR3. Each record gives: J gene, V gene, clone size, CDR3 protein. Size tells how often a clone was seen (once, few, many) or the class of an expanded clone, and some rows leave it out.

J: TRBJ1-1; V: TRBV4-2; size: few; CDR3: ASSQDVWNTEAF
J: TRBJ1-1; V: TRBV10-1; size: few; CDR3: ASSAGGDTTEAF
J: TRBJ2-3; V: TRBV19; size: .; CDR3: AIPPGLGGKDTQY
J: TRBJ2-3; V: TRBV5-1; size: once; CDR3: ASSLISSTDTQY
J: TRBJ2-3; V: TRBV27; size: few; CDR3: ASSRQGTDTQY
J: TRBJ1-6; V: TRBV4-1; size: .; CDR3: ASSQVPGVNSPLH
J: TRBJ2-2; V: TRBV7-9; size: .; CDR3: ASNPRTSGGELF
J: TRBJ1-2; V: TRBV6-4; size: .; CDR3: ASSDHRGLIIIRVYGYT
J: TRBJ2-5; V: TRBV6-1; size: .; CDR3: ASSEMSGLVAETQY
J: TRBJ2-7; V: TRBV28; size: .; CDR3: ASSAPGGSIHEQY
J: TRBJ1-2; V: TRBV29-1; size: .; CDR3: SVETPGYT
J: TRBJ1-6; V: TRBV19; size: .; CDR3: ASRTGGNNSPLH
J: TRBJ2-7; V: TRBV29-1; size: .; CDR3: SVQAGGDEQY
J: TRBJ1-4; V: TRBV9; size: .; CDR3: ASSTTGTAEKLF
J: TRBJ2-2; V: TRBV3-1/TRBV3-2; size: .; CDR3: ASSQDKLTGELF
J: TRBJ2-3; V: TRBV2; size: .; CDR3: ASSATRDTQY
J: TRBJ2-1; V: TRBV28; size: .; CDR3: ASLGGPGNEQF
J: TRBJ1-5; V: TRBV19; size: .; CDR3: ASSTKTGARQPQH
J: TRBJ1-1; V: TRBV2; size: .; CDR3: ASSGTLDTEAF
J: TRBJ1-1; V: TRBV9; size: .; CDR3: ASSTRTGGNTEAF
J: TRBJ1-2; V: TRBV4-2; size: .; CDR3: ASSQDLGQGAYGYT
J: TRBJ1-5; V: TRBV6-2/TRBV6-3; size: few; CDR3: ASSWFGDNQPQH
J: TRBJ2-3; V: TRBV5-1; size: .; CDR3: ASSLMVGGTDTQY
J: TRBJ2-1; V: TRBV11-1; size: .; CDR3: ASSIAGKTYNEQF
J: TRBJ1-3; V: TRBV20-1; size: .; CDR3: SALGNTIY
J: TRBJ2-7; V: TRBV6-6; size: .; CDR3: ASSLPEGVGEQY
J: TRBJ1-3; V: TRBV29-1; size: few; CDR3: SVAGRGSPGNTIY
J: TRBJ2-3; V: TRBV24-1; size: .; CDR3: ATSESVGSRHTQY
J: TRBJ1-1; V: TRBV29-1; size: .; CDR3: SVATGGDTEAF
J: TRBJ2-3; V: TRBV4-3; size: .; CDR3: ASSQDLGLSTDTQY
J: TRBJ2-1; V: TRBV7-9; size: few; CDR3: ASSLGDSAVYNEQF
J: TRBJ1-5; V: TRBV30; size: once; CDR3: AWTRGNQPQH
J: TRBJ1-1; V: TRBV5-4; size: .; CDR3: ASSLAVNTEAF
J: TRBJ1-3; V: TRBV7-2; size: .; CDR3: ASSMDRLPGNTIY
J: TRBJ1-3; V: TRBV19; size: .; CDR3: ASTTVSGNTIY
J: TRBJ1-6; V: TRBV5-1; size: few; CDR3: ASSLETGGDSPLH
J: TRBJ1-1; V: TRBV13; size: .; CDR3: ASSSTGRVGLVTEAF
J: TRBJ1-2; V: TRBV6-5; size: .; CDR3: ASSYELVRGYT
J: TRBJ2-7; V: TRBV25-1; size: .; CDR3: ASSGGTESSYEQY
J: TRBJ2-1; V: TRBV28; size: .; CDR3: ASSLPTTTGGNEQF
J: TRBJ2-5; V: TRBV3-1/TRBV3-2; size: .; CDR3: ASSLLRETQY
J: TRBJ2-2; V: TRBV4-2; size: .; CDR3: ASSQRSGADVGELF
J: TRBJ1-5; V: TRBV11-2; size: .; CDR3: ASSFEDQPQH
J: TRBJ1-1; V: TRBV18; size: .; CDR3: ASSPPSRNTEAF
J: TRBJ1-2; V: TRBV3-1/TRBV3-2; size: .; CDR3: ASSQWDKQGDGYT
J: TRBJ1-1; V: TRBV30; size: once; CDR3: AWDLTPNTEAF
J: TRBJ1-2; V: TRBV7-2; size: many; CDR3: ASSLVGTNYGYT
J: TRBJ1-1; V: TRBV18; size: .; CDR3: ASSEGTGFGETEAF
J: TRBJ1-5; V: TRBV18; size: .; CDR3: ASSYQDRNSNQPQH
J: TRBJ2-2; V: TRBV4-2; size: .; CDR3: ASRPFMASNTGELF
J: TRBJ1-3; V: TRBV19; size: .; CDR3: ASNRGGNTIY
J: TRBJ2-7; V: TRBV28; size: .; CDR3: ASTKTGGPYEQY
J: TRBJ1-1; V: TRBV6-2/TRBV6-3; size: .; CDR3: ASSSRGAYTEAF
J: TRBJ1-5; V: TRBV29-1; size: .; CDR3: SVTLTGFDNQPQH
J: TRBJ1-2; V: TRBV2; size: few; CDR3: ASSETRAGDGYT